This TCR beta chain was retrieved from a study of Ad26.COV2.S vaccination and SARS-CoV-2 variants. The data were produced by immunoSEQ multiplex PCR, yet TCRdb's version contains in-frame clones alone and is incomplete. The sample contains around 420,000 clones, more than 75% of which appear only once. Study-wide results and caveats: Spike-specific CD8+ and CD4+ T cell responses reportedly showed substantial breadth after vaccination. There was a possibility that the TCR breadth and depth analyses underestimated total T cell responses.

Note on this clone: The antigen is undetermined.

Germline V gives CDR1 SGHRS, CDR2 YFSETQ. V lost 1 base and J lost 6, with 19 bases in between. CDR3 length: 17 residues. Specified treatment: about 20 received Ad26.COV2.S at low or high dose, single or two shots; five or six received placebo; per-sample allocation not given. Sampling took place 63 days after the first vaccine or placebo injection. The rearrangement links TRBV5-1 to TRBJ2-2, with unresolved D. The source of this sequence is a person aged 18-60 years who received the Ad26.COV2.S COVID-19 vaccine or a placebo. The sequenced sample was peripheral blood, obtained in a trial of Ad26.COV2.S vaccine versus placebo. The CDR3 region is CASSLRSATVVPGELFF. CDR3 sequence (DNA): TGCGCCAGCAGCTTGAGGTCCGCGACCGTCGTGCCCGGGGAGCTGTTTTTT.